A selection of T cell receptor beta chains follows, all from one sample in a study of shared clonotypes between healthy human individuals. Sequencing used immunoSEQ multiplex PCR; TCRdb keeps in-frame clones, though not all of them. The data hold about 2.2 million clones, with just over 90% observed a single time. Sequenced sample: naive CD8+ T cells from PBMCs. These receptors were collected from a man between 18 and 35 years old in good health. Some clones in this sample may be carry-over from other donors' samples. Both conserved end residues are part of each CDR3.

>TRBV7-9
CASSPRTSGQFF
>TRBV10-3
CAISESMGLAGGNEQFF
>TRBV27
CASRTWDHRSSYEQYF
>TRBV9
CASSIRQANTGELFF
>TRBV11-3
CASSWGTGGEETQYF
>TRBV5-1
CASSTGVGGAKGNEQFF
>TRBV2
CASSEAYAGVTDTQYF
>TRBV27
CASSLPSTSGSKNNEQFF
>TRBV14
CASSRKTLAYEQYF
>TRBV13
CASSSGLAEPQETQYF
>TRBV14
CASSQVSYRARNTEAFF